Included here is one TCR beta chain sequence, with context. CDR3 length: 13 amino acids. V was shortened by 0 bases and J by 3 bases, with 6 bases between the two germline ends. Germline V gene sequence: CDR1 MNHNY, CDR2 SVGAGI (reference sequence). These data belong to a study of T cell changes during pregnancy in multiple sclerosis. The assay was immunoSEQ multiplex PCR, and TCRdb's table has in-frame clones only and misses some. Among about 100,000 clones listed, roughly nine tenths were seen once. The source was peripheral blood, collected after pregnancy. The chain couples TRBV6-6 to TRBJ2-7; no definite D call. The TCR sequence derives from a female donor with multiple sclerosis, enrolled in a pregnancy study. The CDR3 here is CASSYSSSYEQYF. Here the CDR3 DNA reads TGTGCCAGCAGTTACTCGTCTAGCTACGAGCAGTACTTC.